This entry describes one TCR beta chain. The data stem from a study of shared clonotypes between healthy human individuals. The data were produced by immunoSEQ multiplex PCR, yet TCRdb's version contains in-frame clones alone and is incomplete. The sample lists a few million clones; 90% to 95% were seen once. Sequencing was done on a sample of naive CD4+ T cells sorted from blood. Subset given: CD45RA+ positively selected. The TCR originated in a man between 18 and 35 years old in good health.

The CDR3 nucleotides are TGTGCCATCAGTGAGTCTAGCGGTTCCGATACGCAGTATTTT. This codes for CAISESSGSDTQYF. V gene TRBV10-3 combines with J gene TRBJ2-3, with TRBD2 as a possible D gene (6 bases). The CDR3 is made up of 14 amino acids. With 0 bases removed from V and 6 bases from J, the gap between germline ends came to 10 bases. Germline values: CDR1 ENHRY, CDR2 SYGVKD.